This T cell receptor beta chain was sequenced during a study of cytomegalovirus exposure and HLA in healthy donors. Turning to the study itself: T cells numbering about 179 million yielded 90 million to 140 million unique TCR beta sequences in an earlier analysis. Study findings and constraints: A further, later analysis showed that HLA-associated TCR beta chains (compared with equally common others) were more clonally expanded. An analysis that came later showed most CMV-associated TCR beta chains appearing HLA-restricted. Donor immune exposure was known only as CMV serostatus.

This CDR3 has 14 residues. V was cut by 6 bases and J by 2 bases, with 11 bases left in between. Per germline, CDR1 SNHLY and CDR2 FYNNEI. Notes on this clone: Its antigen is not known.

PCR amplification relied on 60 Vbeta primers (plus 13 Jbeta primers). This table comes from immunoSEQ multiplex PCR, and its TCRdb copy is limited to in-frame clones, with some not included. The table includes fewer than 80,000 clones, roughly 70% detected once. Sequencing was done on a sample of PBMCs. The source is a man aged 50-59 years in good health and CMV-seropositive. This rearrangement joins TRBV2 to TRBJ2-1, with D possibly being TRBD2 (5 bases). The CDR3 region has the DNA TGTGCCAGCAGGTCCGCTAGCACCTACAATGAGCAGTTCTTC. It translates to CASRSASTYNEQFF.